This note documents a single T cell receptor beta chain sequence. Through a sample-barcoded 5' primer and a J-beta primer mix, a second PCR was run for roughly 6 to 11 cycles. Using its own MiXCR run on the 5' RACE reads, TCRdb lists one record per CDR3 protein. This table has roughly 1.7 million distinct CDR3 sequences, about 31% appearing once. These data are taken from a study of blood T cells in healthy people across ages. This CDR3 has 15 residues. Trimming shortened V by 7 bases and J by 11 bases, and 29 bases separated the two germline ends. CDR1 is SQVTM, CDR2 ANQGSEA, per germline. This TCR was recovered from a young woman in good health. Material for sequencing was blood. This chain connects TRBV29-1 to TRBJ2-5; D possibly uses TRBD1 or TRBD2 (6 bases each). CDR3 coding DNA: TGCAGCGGCGTGGGGGCCCAATTGCGGGGCAATGAGCAGTACTTC. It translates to CSGVGAQLRGNEQYF. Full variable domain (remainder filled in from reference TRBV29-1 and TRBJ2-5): SAVISQKPSRDICQRGTSLTIQCQVDSQVTMMFWYRQQPGQSLTLIATANQGSEATYESGFVIDKFPISRPNLTFSTLTVSNMSPEDSSIYLCSGVGAQLRGNEQYFGPGTRLLVL.